The 17 T cell receptor beta chains listed next were all sequenced from one sample in a study of blood T cell repertoires in COVID-19. Produced via immunoSEQ multiplex PCR; TCRdb's table is partial and in-frame only. The sample has tens of thousands of clones; around 87% are singletons. Material for sequencing was peripheral blood. The receptor source for this set is a human donor in a cohort sampled during active COVID-19.

The rearrangement joins TRBV2 to TRBJ1-6, with 8 bases lining up with TRBD1. After removal of 6 bases from V and 10 bases from J, the junction contained 11 bases not matched to a gene. The CDR3 covers 15 residues. Germline V lookup: CDR1 SNHLY, CDR2 FYNNEI. This CDR3 reads CASRGDRGSRSPLHF. The DNA of the CDR3 is TGTGCCAGCAGAGGCGACAGGGGATCAAGATCACCCCTCCACTTT.

This chain uses TRBV12-3 or TRBV12-4 with TRBJ2-7; D is ambiguous. The length of the CDR3 is 12 residues. Trimming took off 5 bases at V and 2 bases at J, with 7 bases between the two ends. The chain's CDR3 is CASSVTPYEQYF. Written as DNA, the CDR3 is TGTGCCAGCAGTGTCACACCCTACGAGCAGTACTTC.

The rearrangement uses TRBV28 and TRBJ1-2; D call uncertain. Trimming pared 6 bases from V and 8 bases from J, leaving 10 bases between. Germline-derived CDR1 and CDR2 are MDHEN and SYDVKM. CDR3 size: 11 residues. CDR3 sequence: CASSPTSGYTF. For the CDR3, the DNA is TGTGCCAGCAGCCCAACTAGCGGCTACACCTTC.

The chain recombines TRBV28 with TRBJ1-1; D not resolved. CDR3 length: 11 amino acids. Germline V gives CDR1 MDHEN, CDR2 SYDVKM. V was clipped by 5 bases and J by 7 bases, with 8 bases between them. CDR3 bases: TGTGCCAGCAGTAGACGGGTTGAAGCTTTCTTT. Its translation is CASSRRVEAFF.

V is TRBV27 and J is TRBJ2-6, with TRBD1 identical over 7 bases. J lost 0 bases, V lost 0 bases, and 8 bases had no gene match. Germline CDR1 MNHEY, CDR2 SMNVEV (reference sequence). This CDR3 contains 19 residues. CDR3 nucleotide sequence: TGTGCCAGCAGTTTATCGTGGGGGACAGTCGCCTCTGGGGCCAACGTCCTGACTTTC. This translates into CASSLSWGTVASGANVLTF.

The rearrangement uses TRBV12-3 or TRBV12-4 and TRBJ2-5; 8 positions match TRBD2. V shed 5 bases, J shed 5 bases, and the junction held 4 bases outside the gene matches. The CDR3 runs to 13 residues. CDR3 bases: TGTGCCAGCAGTGTCCGGGGGGGGGAGACCCAGTACTTC. This sequence encodes CASSVRGGETQYF.

The rearrangement joins TRBV4-3 to TRBJ2-1, with no clear D. Germline CDR1 is LGHNA and CDR2 is YSLEER. V shed 0 bases and J shed 7 bases, with 19 bases lying between them. There are 17 residues in the CDR3. The CDR3 DNA is TGCGCCAGCAGCCAAGATTTTGGCTCCCACCGAAAAAATGAGCAGTTCTTC. Residues: CASSQDFGSHRKNEQFF.

The genes are TRBV18 and TRBJ1-1; tentative D call: TRBD1 (5 bases). The CDR3 extends over 14 amino acids. Germline V gene lookup returns CDR1 KGHSH and CDR2 LQKENI. The V gene lost 8 bases and the J gene lost 0 bases, with 13 bases spanning the gap. CDR3 protein: CASTGTPMNTEAFF. The DNA for the CDR3 is TGTGCCAGCACCGGGACTCCCATGAACACTGAAGCTTTCTTT.

This clone was counted a few times. The chain uses TRBV19 and TRBJ1-5; D possibly corresponds to TRBD1 (6 bases). The V and J ends lost 6 bases and 3 bases respectively, with 9 bases between them. Germline loops: CDR1 LNHDA, CDR2 SQIVND (reference sequence). This CDR3 comprises 13 residues. The CDR3 loop is CASSTGNNQPQHF. The CDR3 nucleotides read TGTGCCAGTAGCACAGGGAACAATCAGCCCCAGCATTTT.

V is TRBV7-9 and J is TRBJ1-4, with TRBD1 identical over 9 bases. J lost 4 bases, V lost 2 bases, and 2 bases had no gene match. Germline CDR1 is SEHNR and CDR2 is FQNEAQ (reference sequence). The CDR3 is 15 amino acids. CDR3 coding DNA: TGTGCCAGCAGCTTAAGGGGACAGGGTAATGAAAAACTGTTTTTT. This sequence encodes CASSLRGQGNEKLFF.

CDR3 sequence: CASKADRNTGELFF. The CDR3 DNA reads TGTGCCAGCAAGGCCGACAGGAACACCGGGGAGCTGTTTTTT. The V call is TRBV2, the J call TRBJ2-2; D possibly corresponds to TRBD1 (5 bases). CDR1 is SNHLY and CDR2 is FYNNEI in the germline V gene. Deletions cut 7 bases from V and 1 base from J, with 10 bases between. The CDR3 runs to 14 residues.

This clone was seen once. This chain connects TRBV4-1 to TRBJ2-7; 7 positions match TRBD1. The J segment lost 4 bases and the V segment lost 4 bases, leaving 4 bases of the junction unmatched. The CDR3 loop spans 13 amino acids. Germline CDR1 reads MGHRA; CDR2 reads YSYEKL. CDR3 amino acids: CASSLNRGYEQYF. The DNA of the CDR3 is TGCGCCAGCAGCCTAAACAGGGGTTACGAGCAGTACTTC.

This rearrangement joins TRBV5-1 to TRBJ2-2, with 11 bases fitting TRBD2. Germline values: CDR1 SGHRS, CDR2 YFSETQ. After removal of 3 bases from V and 6 bases from J, the junction contained 7 bases not matched to a gene. This CDR3 is 16 amino acids long. The CDR3 coding sequence is TGCGCCAGCAGCTGGATCCTAGCGGGAGGAGCCGGGGAGCTGTTTTTT. As protein: CASSWILAGGAGELFF.

This chain connects TRBV27 to TRBJ1-1; 10 bases match TRBD1. Germline CDR1 is MNHEY and CDR2 is SMNVEV (reference sequence). This CDR3 spans 16 amino acids. Trimming took 6 bases from V and 0 from J; bases not matched to a gene: 7. CDR3 nucleotide sequence: TGTGCCAGCAGATGGACAGGGGGAAAGATGAACACTGAAGCTTTCTTT. Amino acids: CASRWTGGKMNTEAFF.

This clone appeared a few times. This chain joins TRBV7-9 and TRBJ1-5; the D gene is possibly TRBD1 (6 bases). This CDR3 spans 16 amino acids. Germline V gives CDR1 SEHNR, CDR2 FQNEAQ (reference sequence). Trimming removed 4 bases at V and 2 bases at J, with 15 bases between. CDR3 DNA sequence: TGTGCCAGCAGCTCATGGACAGTTGTTGGCAATCAGCCCCAGCATTTT. Amino acid sequence: CASSSWTVVGNQPQHF.

J is TRBJ2-5 and V is TRBV28, with 16 nucleotides matching TRBD2. V lost 5 bases, J lost 5 bases, and 11 bases stayed unmatched. The CDR3 covers 18 residues. Per germline, CDR1 MDHEN and CDR2 SYDVKM. DNA of the CDR3: TGTGCCAGCAGTCCGGGGACTAGCGGGAGGGCCTTTGGGGAGACCCAGTACTTC. Its protein product is CASSPGTSGRAFGETQYF.

The chain uses TRBV7-2 and TRBJ1-1; 7 nucleotides line up with TRBD1. Germline V gene sequence: CDR1 SGHTA, CDR2 FQGNSA. Trimming at V came to 5 bases and at J to 1 base, leaving 7 bases not matched to a gene. The CDR3 contains 15 residues. The CDR3: CASSTNRDRNTEAFF. DNA for the CDR3: TGTGCCAGCAGCACGAACCGGGACAGGAACACTGAAGCTTTCTTT.